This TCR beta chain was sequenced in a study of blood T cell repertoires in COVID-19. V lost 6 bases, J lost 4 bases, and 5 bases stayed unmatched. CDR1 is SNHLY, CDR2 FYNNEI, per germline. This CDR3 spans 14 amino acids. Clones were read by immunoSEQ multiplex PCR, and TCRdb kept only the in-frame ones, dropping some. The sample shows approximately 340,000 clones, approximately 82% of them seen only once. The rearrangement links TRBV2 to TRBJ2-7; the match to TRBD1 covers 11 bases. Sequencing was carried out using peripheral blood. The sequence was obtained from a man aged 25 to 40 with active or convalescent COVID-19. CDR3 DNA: TGTGCCAGCAGGGGACAGGGGGGGGATTACGAGCAGTACTTC. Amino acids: CASRGQGGDYEQYF.